A selection of T cell receptor beta chains follows, all from one sample in a study of T cells after yellow fever vaccination. In TCRdb, the 5' RACE reads were re-called with MiXCR into one record per CDR3 protein. Of around 550,000 distinct CDR3 sequences listed, 15% to 20% were seen once; the top ten hold roughly 13%. Sequenced here: PBMCs, sampled 15 days after the yellow fever booster vaccination. The receptor source for this set is a young man who received the YFV17D yellow fever vaccine. Both conserved end residues are part of each CDR3. Each record gives: V gene, clone size, J gene, D gene, CDR3 DNA, CDR3 protein. The D gene is left open where the match is weak. Clone size appears in some rows only: once, few, many, or a class for an expanded clone.

>TRBV6-1|.|TRBJ1-1|.
TGTGCCAGCTATGGGGGGTTTAAGGGGGGCACTGAAGCTTTCTTT
CASYGGFKGGTEAFF
>TRBV20-1|.|TRBJ1-1|.
TGCAGTGCTAGGGACACAGACACTGAAGCTTTCTTT
CSARDTDTEAFF
>TRBV12-3/TRBV12-4|few|TRBJ2-3|.
TGTGCCAGCACTGGGGGTAGCACAGATACGCAGTATTTT
CASTGGSTDTQYF
>TRBV6-1|.|TRBJ1-4|.
TGTGCCAGCAGTGTTCTCCCACTGACTAATGAAAAACTGTTTTTT
CASSVLPLTNEKLFF
>TRBV27|.|TRBJ1-1|.
TGTGCCAGCCAAAAGGGGGGCGTCGAGAACACTGAAGCTTTCTTT
CASQKGGVENTEAFF
>TRBV20-1|.|TRBJ2-3|.
TGCAGTGCTAGCCTCACAGATACGCAGTATTTT
CSASLTDTQYF
>TRBV20-1|.|TRBJ2-1|TRBD2
TGCAGTGCTCAGGGACTAGCGGGCAACGAGCAGTTCTTC
CSAQGLAGNEQFF
>TRBV7-9|many|TRBJ2-7|.
TGTGCCAGCAGCAACCCGGGCCTTGGGAAGGAGTACTTC
CASSNPGLGKEYF
>TRBV20-1|few|TRBJ2-1|TRBD1
TGCAGTGCTAGGGGGGACAGGGACAATGAGCAGTTCTTC
CSARGDRDNEQFF
>TRBV20-1|.|TRBJ2-1|.
TGCAGTGCTAGTCTAGAGGCCTACAATGAGCAGTTCTTC
CSASLEAYNEQFF
>TRBV5-1|.|TRBJ2-6|.
TGCGCCAGCAGCGAAGGACTGTCCTCTGGGGCCAACGTCCTGACTTTC
CASSEGLSSGANVLTF
>TRBV19|few|TRBJ2-7|.
TGTGCCAGTAGTATGAGGGACCAAATCACCTACGAGCAGTACTTC
CASSMRDQITYEQYF
>TRBV20-1|.|TRBJ2-1|TRBD2
TGCAGTGCTCTCCCGGGACTAGCTCATAATGAGCAGTTCTTC
CSALPGLAHNEQFF
>TRBV7-3|few|TRBJ1-1|.
TGTGCCAGCAGCTTAGAGGGGGTAATGAACACTGAAGCTTTCTTT
CASSLEGVMNTEAFF
>TRBV28|.|TRBJ2-1|TRBD2
TGTGCCAGCAGTGCCCCGGGACTAGCGGGAGAGCAGTTCTTC
CASSAPGLAGEQFF
>TRBV20-1|.|TRBJ2-7|TRBD1
TGCAGTGCGGAGGACAGGGGAACCTACGAGCAGTACTTC
CSAEDRGTYEQYF
>TRBV18|.|TRBJ1-1|.
TGTGCCAGCTCACCTCTCGACACCCAAGCTTTCTTT
CASSPLDTQAFF
>TRBV29-1|.|TRBJ2-1|TRBD2
TGCAGCGTTGATATGGGACTAGCGGGAGGTGAGCAGTTCTTC
CSVDMGLAGGEQFF
>TRBV7-2|few|TRBJ2-2|TRBD1
TGTGCCAGCAGCTTAAGGACAGGGGGTTTCACCGGGGAGCTGTTTTTT
CASSLRTGGFTGELFF
>TRBV20-1|few|TRBJ2-5|TRBD2
TGCAGTGCTAGGCGGGGGGAAGAGACCCAGTACTTC
CSARRGEETQYF
>TRBV19|few|TRBJ2-7|.
TGTGCCAGTAGAGAACAGGGACGCGAGCAGTACTTC
CASREQGREQYF
>TRBV5-5|.|TRBJ2-7|TRBD2
TGTGCCAGCAGCCGACTAGCGGGAGAGTTTGGAGAGCAGTACTTC
CASSRLAGEFGEQYF
>TRBV24-1|few|TRBJ2-1|TRBD1
TGTGCCACCAGTGGGGGGACAGGCAATTACAATGAGCAGTTCTTC
CATSGGTGNYNEQFF
>TRBV5-1|.|TRBJ2-2|.
TGCGCCAGCAGCTTGTCCGTCCTAGATAGGACCGGGGAGCTGTTTTTT
CASSLSVLDRTGELFF
>TRBV10-3|few|TRBJ2-2|TRBD1
TGTGCCATCAGTGTTGTAGGGGGCGCCGACGGGGAGCTGTTTTTT
CAISVVGGADGELFF
>TRBV29-1|.|TRBJ2-7|.
TGCAGCGTCGCTTCGGACGGCGAGCAGTACTTC
CSVASDGEQYF
>TRBV6-1|.|TRBJ1-6|TRBD1
TGTGCCAGCAGAACGGACAGGGGGAATTCACCCCTCCACTTT
CASRTDRGNSPLHF
>TRBV7-9|few|TRBJ2-4|.
TGTGCCAGCTCGCCGTGGGGGATTGCAGACATTCAGTACTTC
CASSPWGIADIQYF
>TRBV18|.|TRBJ2-3|.
TGTGCCAGCTCACCAAGCGGACAGAGCACAGATACGCAGTATTTT
CASSPSGQSTDTQYF
>TRBV6-5|.|TRBJ2-3|TRBD1
TGTGCCAGCAGTTACGGGGGACAGAGCACAGATACGCAGTATTTT
CASSYGGQSTDTQYF
>TRBV3-1|.|TRBJ2-7|TRBD1
TGTGCCAGCAGCTTTTCTGGGACAGCCTACGAGCAGTACTTC
CASSFSGTAYEQYF
>TRBV7-8|.|TRBJ2-2|TRBD2
TGTGCCAGCAGCCCCCCGACTAGCGGGAGCGCCGGGGAGCTGTTTTTT
CASSPPTSGSAGELFF
>TRBV4-3|.|TRBJ2-7|.
TGCGCCAGCAGCCAAGAGTCGGCACTTACCTACGAGCAGTACTTC
CASSQESALTYEQYF
>TRBV11-3|few|TRBJ2-1|.
TGTGCCAGCAGCTTACCCCCGGGTGTTGAGCAGTTCTTC
CASSLPPGVEQFF
>TRBV6-5|.|TRBJ2-7|TRBD1
TGTGCCAGCAGTTCCTACAGGGGGGTCTACGAGCAGTACTTC
CASSSYRGVYEQYF
>TRBV5-4|.|TRBJ1-1|.
TGTGCCAGCAGCTTGGACAGACCGAACACTGAAGCTTTCTTT
CASSLDRPNTEAFF
>TRBV12-3/TRBV12-4|few|TRBJ1-4|TRBD1
TGTGCCAGCAGTTACGGGACAGGTCGTGAAAAACTGTTTTTT
CASSYGTGREKLFF
>TRBV20-1|.|TRBJ2-3|TRBD2
TGCAGTGCTAGAGGCCAATATAGCGGGAGAGCAGATACGCAGTATTTT
CSARGQYSGRADTQYF
>TRBV10-3|.|TRBJ2-5|.
TGTGCCATCAGTGAGTCGACCCCCGCACAAGAGACCCAGTACTTC
CAISESTPAQETQYF
>TRBV20-1|.|TRBJ2-7|TRBD2
TGCAGTGCCCTGCGGGGGAGGGAGCAGTACTTC
CSALRGREQYF
>TRBV28|once|TRBJ2-5|TRBD2
TGTGCCAGCAGTCTTCCCCTTCTTACTAGCGTCAGCCCTGAGGAGACCCAGTACTTC
CASSLPLLTSVSPEETQYF